This T cell receptor (beta chain) appears in the sequencing data of a study of blood T cells in healthy people across ages. On the study more broadly: Template switching picked up about one barcoded beta molecule for each two T cells.

Trimming stripped 0 bases from V and 6 bases from J, with 12 bases between. Germline assignment: CDR1 MNHNS and CDR2 SASEGT. CDR3 size: 14 residues. All donors came from Russia, were Caucasian and healthy, and spanned ages roughly 6 to 95. Primers used in a second PCR of roughly 6 to 11 cycles were a sample-barcoded 5' primer and a J-beta primer mix. TCRdb analysed the 5' RACE reads with MiXCR anew, one entry per CDR3 protein. Of some 1.1 million distinct CDR3 sequences detected, about two fifths appear once; the ten largest clones hold about an eighth. The receptor comes from a man between 18 and 35 years old in good health. This chain links TRBV6-1 with TRBJ2-7; D uncertain. The sample was blood. The CDR3 nucleotides read TGTGCCAGCAGTGAAGCTTGGGCGCTAACCGAGCAGTACTTC. Protein: CASSEAWALTEQYF.